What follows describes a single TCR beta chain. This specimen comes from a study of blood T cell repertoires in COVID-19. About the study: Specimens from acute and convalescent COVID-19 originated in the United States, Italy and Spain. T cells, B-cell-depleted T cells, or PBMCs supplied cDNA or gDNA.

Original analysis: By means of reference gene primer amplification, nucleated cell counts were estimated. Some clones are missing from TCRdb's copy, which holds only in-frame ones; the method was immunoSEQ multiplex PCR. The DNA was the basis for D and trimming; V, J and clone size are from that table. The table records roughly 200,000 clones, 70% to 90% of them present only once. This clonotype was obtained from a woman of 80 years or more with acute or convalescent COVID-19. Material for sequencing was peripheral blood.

The CDR3 DNA follows: TGCGCCAGCAGCTTGGGAACGAGGACTCGGCCTGAAGCTTTCTTT. Translation gives CASSLGTRTRPEAFF. This chain uses TRBV5-1 with TRBJ1-1; no clear D gene. From germline, CDR1 is SGHRS and CDR2 YFSETQ. This CDR3 is built from 15 residues. Between the trimmed V and J ends, which lost 0 bases and 6 bases, there was a span of 15 bases.